This TCR beta chain was identified in a study of T cell repertoires in ileal Crohn's disease. Produced via immunoSEQ multiplex PCR; TCRdb's table is partial and in-frame only. The repertoire has more than 11,000 clones, about 73% of them found once; the top ten carry over 4.5%. This CDR3 contains 14 residues. J lost 2 bases, V lost 4 bases, and 3 bases had no gene match. Germline CDR1 is SGHTS and CDR2 is YDEGEE. Material for sequencing was ileal tissue. This sequence was found in an adult with Crohn's disease. This chain connects TRBV5-8 to TRBJ1-2; 9 bases map to TRBD1. The CDR3 sequence: CASSRDRANYGYTF. The CDR3 DNA sequence: TGTGCCAGCAGCAGGGACAGGGCGAACTATGGCTACACCTTC.